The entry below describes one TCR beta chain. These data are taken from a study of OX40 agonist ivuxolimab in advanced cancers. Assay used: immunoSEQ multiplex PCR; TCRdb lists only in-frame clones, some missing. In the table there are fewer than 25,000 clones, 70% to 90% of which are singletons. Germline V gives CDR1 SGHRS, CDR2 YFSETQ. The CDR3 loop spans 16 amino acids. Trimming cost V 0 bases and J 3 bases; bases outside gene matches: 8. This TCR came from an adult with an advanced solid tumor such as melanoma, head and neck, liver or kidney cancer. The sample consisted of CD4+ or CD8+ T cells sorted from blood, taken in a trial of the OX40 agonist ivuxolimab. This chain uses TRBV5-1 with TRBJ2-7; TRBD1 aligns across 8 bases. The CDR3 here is CASSLAAGGGYYEQYF. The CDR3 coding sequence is TGCGCCAGCAGCTTGGCGGCAGGGGGCGGCTACTACGAGCAGTACTTC.